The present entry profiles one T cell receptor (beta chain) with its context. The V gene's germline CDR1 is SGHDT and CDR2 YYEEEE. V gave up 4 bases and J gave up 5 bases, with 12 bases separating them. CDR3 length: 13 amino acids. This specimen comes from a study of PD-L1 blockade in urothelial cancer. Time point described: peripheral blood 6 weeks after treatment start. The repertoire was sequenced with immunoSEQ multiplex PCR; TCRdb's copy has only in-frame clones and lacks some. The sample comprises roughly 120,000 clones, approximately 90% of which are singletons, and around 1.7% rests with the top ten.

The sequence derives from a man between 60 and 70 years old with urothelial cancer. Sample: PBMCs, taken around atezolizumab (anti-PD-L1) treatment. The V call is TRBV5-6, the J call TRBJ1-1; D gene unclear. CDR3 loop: CASSPSRYTEAFF. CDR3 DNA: TGTGCCAGCAGCCCGAGCCGGTATACTGAAGCTTTCTTT.